A selection of T cell receptor beta chains follows, all from one sample in a study of OX40 agonist ivuxolimab in advanced cancers. Clones were read by immunoSEQ multiplex PCR, and TCRdb kept only the in-frame ones, dropping some. The data show 90,000 to 100,000 clones, roughly 89% seen once. The sequences come from CD4+ or CD8+ T cells sorted from blood, collected in a trial of the OX40 agonist ivuxolimab. These TCRs come from an adult with an advanced solid tumor such as melanoma, head and neck, liver or kidney cancer. Both conserved end residues are part of each CDR3. D genes are given only for firm matches. The size of a clone is reported for some rows only, either as once, few or many, or as a class for expanded clones.

V	J	size	D	length	CDR3	DNA
TRBV28	TRBJ2-1	-	TRBD1	15	CASSSGQVSYNEQFF	TGTGCCAGCAGTTCCGGACAGGTTTCCTACAATGAGCAGTTCTTC
TRBV9	TRBJ2-6	-	-	16	CASSALQGYGANVLTF	TGTGCCAGCAGCGCCTTACAGGGCTATGGGGCCAACGTCCTGACTTTC
TRBV30	TRBJ1-2	-	-	15	CAWAAPGRLIYGYTF	TGTGCCTGGGCGGCCCCCGGCAGGTTGATCTATGGCTACACCTTC
TRBV30	TRBJ2-1	-	-	13	CAWTNLPGYEQFF	TGTGCCTGGACTAACCTCCCCGGTTACGAGCAGTTCTTC
TRBV21-1	TRBJ1-2	-	-	19	CASSRIGGKIGGINYGYTF	TGTGCCAGCAGCAGGATAGGGGGCAAGATAGGAGGAATTAACTATGGCTACACCTTC
TRBV5-4	TRBJ2-5	-	TRBD1	16	CASSPRQGDVRETQYF	TGTGCCAGCAGCCCGAGACAGGGGGATGTAAGAGAGACCCAGTACTTC
TRBV9	TRBJ2-1	-	TRBD1	16	CASSVDGTVNYNEQFF	TGTGCCAGCAGCGTAGATGGGACAGTTAACTACAATGAGCAGTTCTTC
TRBV6-1	TRBJ2-3	-	-	11	CASRGGDTQYF	TGTGCCAGCCGCGGTGGAGATACGCAGTATTTT
TRBV7-3	TRBJ1-2	-	-	13	CASSQQANYGYTF	TGTGCCAGCAGCCAACAAGCAAACTATGGCTACACCTTC
TRBV9	TRBJ1-1	-	TRBD1	15	CASSAGQSMNTEAFF	TGTGCCAGCAGCGCGGGACAGAGCATGAACACTGAAGCTTTCTTT
TRBV30	TRBJ1-4	-	-	15	CAWSPTLATNEKLFF	TGTGCCTGGAGTCCTACACTTGCAACTAATGAAAAACTGTTTTTT
TRBV7-3	TRBJ2-5	-	TRBD2	14	CASSFSTSGTEQYF	TGTGCCAGCAGCTTCTCCACTAGCGGGACAGAGCAGTACTTC
TRBV16	TRBJ1-3	-	-	17	CASSQQDPRNPGNTIYF	TGTGCCAGCAGCCAGCAGGACCCTAGGAATCCTGGAAACACCATATATTTT
TRBV30	TRBJ2-1	-	TRBD2	16	CAWSVSAGVFYNEQFF	TGTGCCTGGAGTGTGTCAGCGGGGGTATTCTACAATGAGCAGTTCTTC
TRBV18	TRBJ2-7	-	TRBD2	15	CASSPGLAGSYEQYF	TGTGCCAGCTCACCTGGACTAGCGGGGTCCTACGAGCAGTACTTC
TRBV7-9	TRBJ1-2	-	TRBD1	14	CASTLDRGNYGYTF	TGTGCCAGCACCCTGGACAGGGGCAACTATGGCTACACCTTC
TRBV5-1	TRBJ1-2	-	TRBD1	14	CASSPGTGGDGYTF	TGCGCCAGCAGCCCCGGGACAGGGGGCGACGGCTACACCTTC
TRBV6-5	TRBJ1-3	-	-	14	CASSYSPPGNTIYF	TGTGCCAGCAGTTACTCGCCACCTGGAAACACCATATATTTT
TRBV10-3	TRBJ2-6	-	-	13	CAIGGSGANVLTF	TGTGCCATCGGGGGCTCTGGGGCCAACGTCCTGACTTTC
TRBV9	TRBJ1-3	-	TRBD1	16	CASSVATGARGNTIYF	TGTGCCAGCAGCGTCGCGACAGGGGCAAGAGGAAACACCATATATTTT
TRBV6-5	TRBJ1-1	-	-	11	CASRQGTEAFF	TGTGCCAGCAGACAGGGAACTGAAGCTTTCTTT
TRBV19	TRBJ1-3	-	TRBD1	15	CASSAPGTGTNTIYF	TGTGCCAGTAGTGCTCCCGGGACAGGGACAAACACCATATATTTT
TRBV19	TRBJ2-3	-	-	16	CASSNPTGASADTQYF	TGTGCCAGTAGTAACCCGACGGGCGCGTCTGCAGATACGCAGTATTTT
TRBV28	TRBJ2-5	-	-	15	CASSEAVLKKETQYF	TGTGCCAGCTCGGAAGCGGTACTCAAGAAAGAGACCCAGTACTTC
TRBV29-1	TRBJ1-1	-	TRBD1	13	CSAQDRGDTEAFF	TGCAGCGCTCAAGACAGGGGGGACACTGAAGCTTTCTTT
TRBV11-1	TRBJ2-1	-	TRBD1	15	CASSSRDRGRNEQFF	TGTGCCAGCAGCTCCCGGGACAGGGGGCGGAATGAGCAGTTCTTC
TRBV9	TRBJ2-5	-	-	15	CASSVGGNSLETQYF	TGTGCCAGCAGCGTAGGCGGGAACTCTTTAGAGACCCAGTACTTC
TRBV9	TRBJ1-3	-	TRBD1	18	CASSVTPTGVASGNTIYF	TGTGCCAGCAGCGTAACCCCGACAGGGGTGGCCTCTGGAAACACCATATATTTT
TRBV5-1	TRBJ2-3	few	TRBD1	17	CASSYDSGGLSTDTQYF	TGCGCCAGCAGCTATGATTCAGGGGGCTTAAGTACAGATACGCAGTATTTT
TRBV29-1	TRBJ1-2	-	TRBD1	15	CSANDRGRSGYGYTF	TGCAGCGCGAATGACAGGGGGCGATCCGGATATGGCTACACCTTC
TRBV5-1	TRBJ2-3	-	TRBD2	18	CASSLGSGGSLRTDTQYF	TGCGCCAGCAGCTTGGGAAGCGGGGGATCCCTCCGCACAGATACGCAGTATTTT
TRBV7-6	TRBJ2-2	-	-	16	CASSRTGSPNTGELFF	TGTGCCAGCAGCAGAACAGGAAGCCCCAACACCGGGGAGCTGTTTTTT
TRBV5-6	TRBJ2-7	-	-	14	CASSLVDAIGEQYF	TGTGCCAGCAGCTTGGTCGATGCGATCGGCGAGCAGTACTTC
TRBV9	TRBJ1-6	-	-	14	CASSVDSSSSPLHF	TGTGCCAGCAGCGTAGATAGTAGTAGTTCACCCCTCCACTTT
TRBV11-2	TRBJ2-7	-	TRBD2	15	CASSLDLAGVYEQYF	TGTGCCAGCAGCTTAGATCTAGCGGGAGTCTACGAGCAGTACTTC
TRBV7-3	TRBJ2-2	-	TRBD2	15	CASSHTGGPPGELFF	TGTGCCAGCAGCCACACGGGAGGGCCCCCCGGGGAGCTGTTTTTT
TRBV30	TRBJ2-7	-	TRBD2	15	CAWSVRSGRAGEQYF	TGTGCCTGGAGTGTACGTAGCGGGAGGGCGGGGGAGCAGTACTTC
TRBV5-1	TRBJ2-3	-	-	14	CASSFGQSTDTQYF	TGCGCCAGCAGCTTCGGACAGAGCACAGATACGCAGTATTTT
TRBV6-5	TRBJ2-1	-	-	13	CASSRDSYNEQFF	TGTGCCAGCAGCAGGGATTCCTACAATGAGCAGTTCTTC
TRBV7-9	TRBJ1-4	-	TRBD1	16	CASSFETRQGFEKLFF	TGTGCCAGCAGCTTCGAGACTAGACAGGGTTTTGAAAAACTGTTTTTT
TRBV5-1	TRBJ2-7	-	-	13	CASSLIGSYEQYF	TGCGCCAGCAGCTTGATAGGCTCCTACGAGCAGTACTTC